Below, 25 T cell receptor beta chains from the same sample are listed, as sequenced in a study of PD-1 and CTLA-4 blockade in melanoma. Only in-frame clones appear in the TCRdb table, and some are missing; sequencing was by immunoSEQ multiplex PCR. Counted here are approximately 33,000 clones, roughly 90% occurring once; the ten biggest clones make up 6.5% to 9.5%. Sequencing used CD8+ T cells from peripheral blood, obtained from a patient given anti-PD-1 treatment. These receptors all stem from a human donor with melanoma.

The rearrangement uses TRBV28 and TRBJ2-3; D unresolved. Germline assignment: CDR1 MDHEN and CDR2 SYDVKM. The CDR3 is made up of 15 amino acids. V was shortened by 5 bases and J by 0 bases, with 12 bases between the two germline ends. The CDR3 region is CASSTYSYSTDTQYF. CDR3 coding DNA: TGTGCCAGCAGTACCTACAGCTACAGCACAGATACGCAGTATTTT.

In nucleotides, the CDR3 is TGTGCCAGCAGTTTCCACCGGGACAGGCCATCCTACGAGCAGTACTTC. Translated: CASSFHRDRPSYEQYF. The V call is TRBV28, the J call TRBJ2-7; 8 positions match TRBD1. This CDR3 contains 16 residues. Germline trimming cut 3 bases from V and 1 base from J; bases unmatched to any gene: 8. Germline lookup yields CDR1 MDHEN and CDR2 SYDVKM. The whole variable domain, filled in from reference TRBV28 and TRBJ2-7, reads DVKVTQSSRYLVKRTGEKVFLECVQDMDHENMFWYRQDPGLGLRLIYFSYDVKMKEKGDIPEGYSVSREKKERFSLILESASTNQTSMYLCASSFHRDRPSYEQYFGPGTRLTVT.

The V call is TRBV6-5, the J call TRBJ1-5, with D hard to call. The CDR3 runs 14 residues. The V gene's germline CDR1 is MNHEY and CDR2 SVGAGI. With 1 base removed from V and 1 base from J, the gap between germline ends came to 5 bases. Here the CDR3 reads CASSYLGSNQPQHF. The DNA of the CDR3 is TGTGCCAGCAGTTACTTGGGGAGCAATCAGCCCCAGCATTTT.

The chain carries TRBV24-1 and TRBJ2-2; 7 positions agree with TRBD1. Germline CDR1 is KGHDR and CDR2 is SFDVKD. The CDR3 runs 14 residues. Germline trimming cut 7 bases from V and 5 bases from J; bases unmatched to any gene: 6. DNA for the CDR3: TGTGCCACCAGAGACAGGGTTGGGACCGGGGAGCTGTTTTTT. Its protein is CATRDRVGTGELFF.

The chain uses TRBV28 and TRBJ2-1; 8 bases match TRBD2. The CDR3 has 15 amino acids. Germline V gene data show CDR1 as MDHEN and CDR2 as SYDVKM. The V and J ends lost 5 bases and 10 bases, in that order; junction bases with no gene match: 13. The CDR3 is CASSPSSGGLREQFF. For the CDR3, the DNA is TGTGCCAGCAGTCCCTCCTCGGGAGGGCTTCGCGAGCAGTTCTTC. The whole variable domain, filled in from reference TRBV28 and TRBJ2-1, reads DVKVTQSSRYLVKRTGEKVFLECVQDMDHENMFWYRQDPGLGLRLIYFSYDVKMKEKGDIPEGYSVSREKKERFSLILESASTNQTSMYLCASSPSSGGLREQFFGPGTRLTVL.

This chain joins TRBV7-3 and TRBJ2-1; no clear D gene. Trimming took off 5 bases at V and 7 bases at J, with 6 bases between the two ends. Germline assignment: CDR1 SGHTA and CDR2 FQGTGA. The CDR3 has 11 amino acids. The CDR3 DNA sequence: TGTGCCAGCAGCGATGGTAATGAGCAGTTCTTC. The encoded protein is CASSDGNEQFF.

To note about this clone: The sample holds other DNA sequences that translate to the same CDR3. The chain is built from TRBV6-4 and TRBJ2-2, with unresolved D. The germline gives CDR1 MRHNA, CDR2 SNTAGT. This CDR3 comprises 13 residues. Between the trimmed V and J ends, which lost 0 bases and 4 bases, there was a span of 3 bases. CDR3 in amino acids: CASSDSGTGELFF. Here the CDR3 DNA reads TGTGCCAGCAGTGACTCGGGCACCGGGGAGCTGTTTTTT.

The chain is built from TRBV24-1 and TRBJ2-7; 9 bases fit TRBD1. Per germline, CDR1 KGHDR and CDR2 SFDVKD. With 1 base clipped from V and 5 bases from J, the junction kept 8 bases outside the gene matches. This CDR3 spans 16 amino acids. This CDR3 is CATSDFGTGNPDEQYF. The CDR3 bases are TGTGCCACCAGTGATTTTGGGACAGGGAATCCCGACGAGCAGTACTTC.

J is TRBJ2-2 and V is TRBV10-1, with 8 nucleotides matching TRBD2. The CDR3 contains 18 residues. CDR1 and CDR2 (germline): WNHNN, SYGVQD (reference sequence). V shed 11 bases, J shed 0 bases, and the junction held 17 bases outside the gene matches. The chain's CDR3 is CAGLEAASGFTNTGELFF. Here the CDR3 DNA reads TGCGCCGGTCTAGAAGCGGCTAGCGGGTTTACGAACACCGGGGAGCTGTTTTTT.

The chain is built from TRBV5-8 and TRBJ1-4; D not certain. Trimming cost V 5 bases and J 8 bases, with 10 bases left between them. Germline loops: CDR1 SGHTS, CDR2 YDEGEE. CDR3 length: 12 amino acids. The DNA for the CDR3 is TGTGCCAGCAGTTTTGGAGGGGAAAAACTGTTTTTT. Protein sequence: CASSFGGEKLFF.

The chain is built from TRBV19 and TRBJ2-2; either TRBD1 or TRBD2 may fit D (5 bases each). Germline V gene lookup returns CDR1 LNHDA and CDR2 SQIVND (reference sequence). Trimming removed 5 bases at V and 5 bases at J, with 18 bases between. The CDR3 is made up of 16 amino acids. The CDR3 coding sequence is TGTGCCAGTAGTCCCCACCTATCATGGGGGACCGGGGAGCTGTTTTTT. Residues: CASSPHLSWGTGELFF. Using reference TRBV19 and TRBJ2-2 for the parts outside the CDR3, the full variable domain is DGGITQSPKYLFRKEGQNVTLSCEQNLNHDAMYWYRQDPGQGLRLIYYSQIVNDFQKGDIAEGYSVSREKKESFPLTVTSAQKNPTAFYLCASSPHLSWGTGELFFGEGSRLTVL.

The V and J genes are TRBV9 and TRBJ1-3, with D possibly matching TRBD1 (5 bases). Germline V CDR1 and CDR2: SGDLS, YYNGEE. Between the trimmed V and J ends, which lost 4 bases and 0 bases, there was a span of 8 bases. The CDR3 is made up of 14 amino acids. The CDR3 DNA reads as TGTGCCAGCAGCCCGGGGGGCTCTGGAAACACCATATATTTT. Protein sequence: CASSPGGSGNTIYF.

The CDR3, as DNA: TGTGCCAGCAGCTCCGGGACTAGCGGGAGAGGGGCCGGGGAGCTGTTTTTT. Its translation is CASSSGTSGRGAGELFF. This chain links TRBV5-8 with TRBJ2-2; 14 nucleotides align to TRBD2. This CDR3 is built from 17 residues. Trimming cost V 3 bases and J 6 bases; bases outside gene matches: 7. Germline-derived CDR1 and CDR2 are SGHTS and YDEGEE.

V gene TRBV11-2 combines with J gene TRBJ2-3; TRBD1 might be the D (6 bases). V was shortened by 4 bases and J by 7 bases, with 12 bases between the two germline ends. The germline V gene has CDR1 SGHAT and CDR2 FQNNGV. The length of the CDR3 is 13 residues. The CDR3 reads CASSSRDIYTQYF. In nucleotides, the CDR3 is TGTGCCAGCAGCTCCCGGGACATTTATACGCAGTATTTT. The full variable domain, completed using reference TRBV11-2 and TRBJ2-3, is EAGVAQSPRYKIIEKRQSVAFWCNPISGHATLYWYQQILGQGPKLLIQFQNNGVVDDSQLPKDRFSAERLKGVDSTLKIQPAKLEDSAVYLCASSSRDIYTQYFGPGTRLTVL.

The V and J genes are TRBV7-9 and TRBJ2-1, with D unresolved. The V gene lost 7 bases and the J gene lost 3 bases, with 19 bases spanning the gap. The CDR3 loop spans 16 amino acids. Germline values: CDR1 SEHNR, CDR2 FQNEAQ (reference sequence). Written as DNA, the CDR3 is TGTGCCAGCACCGCGACGGGTACCCAATTCTACAATGAGCAGTTCTTC. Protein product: CASTATGTQFYNEQFF.

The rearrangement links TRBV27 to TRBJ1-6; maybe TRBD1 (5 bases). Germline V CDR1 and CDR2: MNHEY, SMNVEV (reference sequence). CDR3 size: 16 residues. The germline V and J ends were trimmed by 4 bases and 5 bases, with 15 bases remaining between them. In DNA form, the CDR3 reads TGTGCCAGCAGTTCTCGGGCTTCGGGGGATAATTCACCCCTCCACTTT. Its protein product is CASSSRASGDNSPLHF.

CDR3 sequence: CASSIVSGITDTQYF. The CDR3 nucleotides read TGTGCCAGTAGTATCGTTAGCGGGATCACAGATACGCAGTATTTT. The chain joins TRBV19 to TRBJ2-3, with TRBD2 identical over 8 bases. The CDR3 length is 15 residues. From germline, CDR1 is LNHDA and CDR2 SQIVND (reference sequence). V gave up 3 bases and J gave up 2 bases; unmatched junction bases: 4.

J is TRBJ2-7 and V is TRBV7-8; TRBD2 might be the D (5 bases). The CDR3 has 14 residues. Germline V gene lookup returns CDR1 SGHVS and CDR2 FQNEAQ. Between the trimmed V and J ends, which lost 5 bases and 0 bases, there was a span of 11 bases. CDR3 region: CASSVLGSSYEQYF. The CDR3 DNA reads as TGTGCCAGCAGCGTACTTGGGAGCTCCTACGAGCAGTACTTC.

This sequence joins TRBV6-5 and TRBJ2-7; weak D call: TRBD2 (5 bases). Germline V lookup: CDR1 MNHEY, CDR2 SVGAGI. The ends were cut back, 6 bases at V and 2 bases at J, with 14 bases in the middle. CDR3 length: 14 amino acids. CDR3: CASSRGAATYEQYF. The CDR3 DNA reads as TGTGCCAGCAGCCGAGGAGCGGCTACCTACGAGCAGTACTTC.

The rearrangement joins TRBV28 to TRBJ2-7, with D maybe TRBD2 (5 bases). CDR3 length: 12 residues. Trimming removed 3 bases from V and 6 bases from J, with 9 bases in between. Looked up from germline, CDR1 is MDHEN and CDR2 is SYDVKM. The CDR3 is CASSFPRGEQYF. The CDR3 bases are TGTGCCAGCAGTTTCCCCCGGGGCGAGCAGTACTTC.

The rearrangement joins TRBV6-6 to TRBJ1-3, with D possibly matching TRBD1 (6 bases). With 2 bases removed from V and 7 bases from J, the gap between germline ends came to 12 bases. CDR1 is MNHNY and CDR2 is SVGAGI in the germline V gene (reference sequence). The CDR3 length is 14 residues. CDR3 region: CASSYGGAMNTIYF. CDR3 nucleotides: TGTGCCAGCAGTTACGGGGGGGCCATGAACACCATATATTTT.

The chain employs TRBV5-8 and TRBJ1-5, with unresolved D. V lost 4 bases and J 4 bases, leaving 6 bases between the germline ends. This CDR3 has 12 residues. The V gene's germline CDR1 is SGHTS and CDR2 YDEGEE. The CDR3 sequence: CASSLGNQPQHF. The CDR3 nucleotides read TGTGCCAGCAGCCTGGGGAATCAGCCCCAGCATTTT.

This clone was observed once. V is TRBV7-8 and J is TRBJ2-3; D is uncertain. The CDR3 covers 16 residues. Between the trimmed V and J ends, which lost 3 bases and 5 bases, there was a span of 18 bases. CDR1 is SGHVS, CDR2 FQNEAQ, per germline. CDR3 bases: TGTGCCAGCAGCTTGTATGGACCACCAGAGAGAGATACGCAGTATTTT. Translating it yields CASSLYGPPERDTQYF.

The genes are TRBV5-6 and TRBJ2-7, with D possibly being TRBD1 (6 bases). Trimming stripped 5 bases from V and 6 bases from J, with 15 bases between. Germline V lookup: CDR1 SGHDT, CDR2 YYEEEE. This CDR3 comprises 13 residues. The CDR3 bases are TGTGCCAGCAGTTACGGACAGTCCCGCGAGCAGTACTTC. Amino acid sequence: CASSYGQSREQYF.

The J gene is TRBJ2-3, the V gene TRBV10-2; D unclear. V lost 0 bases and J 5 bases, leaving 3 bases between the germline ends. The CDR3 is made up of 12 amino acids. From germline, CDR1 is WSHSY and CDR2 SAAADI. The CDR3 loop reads CASSESGDTQYF. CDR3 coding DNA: TGCGCCAGCAGTGAGTCCGGAGATACGCAGTATTTT.